This entry describes one T cell receptor (beta chain). This entry belongs to a study of blood T cell repertoires in COVID-19. Overall study: Specimens from acute and convalescent COVID-19 originated in the United States, Italy and Spain. T cells, B-cell-depleted T cells, or PBMCs provided the cDNA or gDNA that served as material.

As handled by the study authors: Amplification from reference gene primers served as the basis for estimated nucleated cell counts. Produced via immunoSEQ multiplex PCR; TCRdb's table is partial and in-frame only. The DNA was the basis for D and trimming; V, J and clone size are from that table. The sample lists some 21,000 clones, less than 90% occurring once. The germline CDR1 and CDR2 sequences are MNHEY and SVGEGT. The CDR3 has 13 residues. V was clipped by 5 bases and J by 6 bases, with 14 bases between them. V is TRBV6-2 or TRBV6-3 and J is TRBJ2-7; D perhaps matches TRBD1 (5 bases). The source material was peripheral blood. The sequence was collected from a human donor with acute or convalescent COVID-19. The donor label of this sample is uncertain. The CDR3 here is CASSNAGKGEQYF. The CDR3 coding sequence is TGTGCCAGCAGTAACGCAGGGAAAGGCGAGCAGTACTTC.